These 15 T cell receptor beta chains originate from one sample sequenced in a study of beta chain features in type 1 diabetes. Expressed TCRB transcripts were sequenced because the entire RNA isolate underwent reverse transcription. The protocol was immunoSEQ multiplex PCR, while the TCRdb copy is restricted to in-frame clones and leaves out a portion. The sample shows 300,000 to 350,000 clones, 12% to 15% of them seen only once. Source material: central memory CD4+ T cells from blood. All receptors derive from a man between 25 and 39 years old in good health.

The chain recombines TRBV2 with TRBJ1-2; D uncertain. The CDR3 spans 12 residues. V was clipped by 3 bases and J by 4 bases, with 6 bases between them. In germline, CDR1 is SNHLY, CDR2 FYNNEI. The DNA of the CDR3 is TGTGCCAGCAGTGACAAGCTCTATGGCTACACCTTC. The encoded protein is CASSDKLYGYTF.

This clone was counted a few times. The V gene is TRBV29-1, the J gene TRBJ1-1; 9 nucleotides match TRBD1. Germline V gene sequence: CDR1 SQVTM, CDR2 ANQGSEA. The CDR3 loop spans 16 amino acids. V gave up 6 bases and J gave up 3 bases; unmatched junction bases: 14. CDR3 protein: CSVPTGGSGVDTEAFF. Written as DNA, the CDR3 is TGCAGCGTACCGACAGGGGGTAGCGGGGTCGACACTGAAGCTTTCTTT. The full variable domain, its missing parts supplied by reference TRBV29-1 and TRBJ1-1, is SAVISQKPSRDICQRGTSLTIQCQVDSQVTMMFWYRQQPGQSLTLIATANQGSEATYESGFVIDKFPISRPNLTFSTLTVSNMSPEDSSIYLCSVPTGGSGVDTEAFFGQGTRLTVV.

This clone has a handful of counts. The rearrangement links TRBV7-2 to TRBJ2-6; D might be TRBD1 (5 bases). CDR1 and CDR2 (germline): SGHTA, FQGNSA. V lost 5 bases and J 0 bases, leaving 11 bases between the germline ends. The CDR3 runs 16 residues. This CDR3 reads CASSIDRASGANVLTF. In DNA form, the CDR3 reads TGTGCCAGCAGCATCGACAGAGCCTCTGGGGCCAACGTCCTGACTTTC.

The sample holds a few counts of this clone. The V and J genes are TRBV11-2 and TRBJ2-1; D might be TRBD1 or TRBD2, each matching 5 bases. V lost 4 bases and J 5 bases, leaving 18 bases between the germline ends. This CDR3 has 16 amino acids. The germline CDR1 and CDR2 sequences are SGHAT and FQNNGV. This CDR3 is CASSSWGSRDHNEQFF. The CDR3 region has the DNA TGTGCCAGCAGCTCCTGGGGCAGCCGGGACCACAATGAGCAGTTCTTC. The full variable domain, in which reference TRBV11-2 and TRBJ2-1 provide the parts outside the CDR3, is EAGVAQSPRYKIIEKRQSVAFWCNPISGHATLYWYQQILGQGPKLLIQFQNNGVVDDSQLPKDRFSAERLKGVDSTLKIQPAKLEDSAVYLCASSSWGSRDHNEQFFGPGTRLTVL.

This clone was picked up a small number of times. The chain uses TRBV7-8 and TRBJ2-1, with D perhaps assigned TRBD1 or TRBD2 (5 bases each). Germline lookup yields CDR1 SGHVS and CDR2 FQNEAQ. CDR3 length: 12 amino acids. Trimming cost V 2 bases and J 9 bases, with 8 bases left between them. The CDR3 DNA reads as TGTGCCAGCAGCTTACCGGGGCTTGAGCAGTTCTTC. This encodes CASSLPGLEQFF. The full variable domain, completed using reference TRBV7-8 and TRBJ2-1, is GAGVSQSPRYKVAKRGQDVALRCDPISGHVSLFWYQQALGQGPEFLTYFQNEAQLDKSGLPSDRFFAERPEGSVSTLKIQRTQQEDSAVYLCASSLPGLEQFFGPGTRLTVL.

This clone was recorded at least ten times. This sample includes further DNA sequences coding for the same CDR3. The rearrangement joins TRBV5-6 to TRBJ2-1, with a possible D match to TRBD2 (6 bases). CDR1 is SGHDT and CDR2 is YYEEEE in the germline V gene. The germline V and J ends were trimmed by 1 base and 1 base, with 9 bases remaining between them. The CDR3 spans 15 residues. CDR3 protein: CASSLSGRSYNEQFF. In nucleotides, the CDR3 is TGTGCCAGCAGCTTGTCCGGGAGATCCTACAATGAGCAGTTCTTC.

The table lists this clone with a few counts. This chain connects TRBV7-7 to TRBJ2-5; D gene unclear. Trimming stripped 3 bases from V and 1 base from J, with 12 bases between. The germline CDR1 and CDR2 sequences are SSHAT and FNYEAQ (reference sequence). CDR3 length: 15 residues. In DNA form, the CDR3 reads TGTGCCAGCAGCTTGCCCTCCGGTACCCAAGAGACCCAGTACTTC. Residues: CASSLPSGTQETQYF.

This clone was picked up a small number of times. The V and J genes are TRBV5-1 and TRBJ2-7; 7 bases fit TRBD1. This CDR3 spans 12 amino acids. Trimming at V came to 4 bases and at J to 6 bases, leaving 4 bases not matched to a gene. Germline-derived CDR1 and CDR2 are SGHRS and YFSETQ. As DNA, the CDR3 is TGCGCCAGCAGCGTCGCAGGGGGCGAGCAGTACTTC. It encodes CASSVAGGEQYF.

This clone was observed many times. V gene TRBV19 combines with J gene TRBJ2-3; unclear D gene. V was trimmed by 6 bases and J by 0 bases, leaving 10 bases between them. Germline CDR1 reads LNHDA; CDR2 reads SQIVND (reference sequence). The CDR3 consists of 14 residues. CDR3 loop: CASSPEFSTDTQYF. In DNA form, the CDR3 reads TGTGCCAGTAGCCCAGAATTCAGCACAGATACGCAGTATTTT.

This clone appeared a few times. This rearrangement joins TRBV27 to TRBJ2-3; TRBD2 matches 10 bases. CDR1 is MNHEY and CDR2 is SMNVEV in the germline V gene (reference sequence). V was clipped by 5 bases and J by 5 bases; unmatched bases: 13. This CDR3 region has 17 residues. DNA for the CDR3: TGTGCCAGCAGTCCGGCCGGGACTAGCGCCCAGGGAGATACGCAGTATTTT. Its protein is CASSPAGTSAQGDTQYF.

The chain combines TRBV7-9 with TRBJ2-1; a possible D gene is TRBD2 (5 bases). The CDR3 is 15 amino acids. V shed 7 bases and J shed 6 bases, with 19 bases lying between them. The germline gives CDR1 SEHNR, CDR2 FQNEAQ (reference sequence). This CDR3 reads CASTNPGVASNEQFF. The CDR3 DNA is TGTGCCAGCACCAATCCAGGAGTAGCGAGCAATGAGCAGTTCTTC. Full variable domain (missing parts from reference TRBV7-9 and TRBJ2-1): DTGVSQNPRHKITKRGQNVTFRCDPISEHNRLYWYRQTLGQGPEFLTYFQNEAQLEKSRLLSDRFSAERPKGSFSTLEIQRTEQGDSAMYLCASTNPGVASNEQFFGPGTRLTVL.

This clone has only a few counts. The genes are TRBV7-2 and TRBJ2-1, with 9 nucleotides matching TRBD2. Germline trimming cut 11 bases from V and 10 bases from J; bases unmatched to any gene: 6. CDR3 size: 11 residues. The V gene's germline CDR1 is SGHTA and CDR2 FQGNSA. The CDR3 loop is CASVAGVEQFF. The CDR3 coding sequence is TGTGCCTCAGTAGCGGGAGTAGAGCAGTTCTTC.

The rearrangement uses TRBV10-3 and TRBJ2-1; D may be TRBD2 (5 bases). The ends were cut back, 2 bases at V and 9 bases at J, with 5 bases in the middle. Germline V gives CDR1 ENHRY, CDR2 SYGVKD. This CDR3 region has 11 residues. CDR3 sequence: CAISEAGEQFF. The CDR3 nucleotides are TGTGCCATCAGTGAGGCGGGTGAGCAGTTCTTC.

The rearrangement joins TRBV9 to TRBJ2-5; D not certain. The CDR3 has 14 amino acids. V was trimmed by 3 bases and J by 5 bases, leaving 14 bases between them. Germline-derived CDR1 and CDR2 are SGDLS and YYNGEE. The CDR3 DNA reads TGTGCCAGCAGCGGAAAACGGAACGGGGAGACCCAGTACTTC. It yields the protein CASSGKRNGETQYF.

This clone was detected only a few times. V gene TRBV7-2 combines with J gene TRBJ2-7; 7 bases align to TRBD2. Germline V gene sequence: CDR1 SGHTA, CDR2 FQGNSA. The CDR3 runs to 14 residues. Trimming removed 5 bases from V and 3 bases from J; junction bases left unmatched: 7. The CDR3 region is CASSVTSDLYEQYF. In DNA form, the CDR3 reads TGTGCCAGCAGCGTAACTAGCGATCTCTACGAGCAGTACTTC.